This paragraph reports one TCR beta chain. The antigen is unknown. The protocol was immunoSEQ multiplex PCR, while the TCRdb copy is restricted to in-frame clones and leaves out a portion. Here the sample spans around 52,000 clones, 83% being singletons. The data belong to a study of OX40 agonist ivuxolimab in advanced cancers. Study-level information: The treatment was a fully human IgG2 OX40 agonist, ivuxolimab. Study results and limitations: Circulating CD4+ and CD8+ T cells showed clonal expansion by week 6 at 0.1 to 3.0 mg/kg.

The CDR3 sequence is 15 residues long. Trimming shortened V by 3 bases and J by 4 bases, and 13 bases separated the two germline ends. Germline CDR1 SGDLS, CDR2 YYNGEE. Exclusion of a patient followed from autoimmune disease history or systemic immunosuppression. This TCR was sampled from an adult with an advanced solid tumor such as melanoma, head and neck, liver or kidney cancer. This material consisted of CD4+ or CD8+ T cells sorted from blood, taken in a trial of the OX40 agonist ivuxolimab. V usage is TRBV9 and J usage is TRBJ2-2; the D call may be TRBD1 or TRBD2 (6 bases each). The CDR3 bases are TGTGCCAGCAGCGCTAGGGGGGATCTCACCGGGGAGCTGTTTTTT. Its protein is CASSARGDLTGELFF. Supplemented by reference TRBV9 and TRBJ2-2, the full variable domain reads DSGVTQTPKHLITATGQRVTLRCSPRSGDLSVYWYQQSLDQGLQFLIQYYNGEERAKGNILERFSAQQFPDLHSELNLSSLELGDSALYFCASSARGDLTGELFFGEGSRLTVL.